A single sample is the source of the 3 T cell receptor beta chains below, sequenced in a study of blood T cell repertoires in COVID-19. The method was immunoSEQ multiplex PCR; TCRdb's version includes in-frame clones alone and lacks a portion of them. Of approximately 230,000 clones in the sample, around 88% were seen once. Sequenced sample: peripheral blood. These receptors originate from a woman aged 25-40 years with COVID-19, enrolled during active disease.

The chain has TRBV10-1 and TRBJ2-7, with TRBD2 identical over 16 bases. V was clipped by 3 bases and J by 6 bases; unmatched bases: 11. CDR3 length equals 18 residues. The V gene's germline CDR1 is WNHNN and CDR2 SYGVQD (reference sequence). The CDR3 coding sequence is TGCGCCAGCAGTGAAGGGACTAGCGGGAGGGCGGGGGGTCGCGAGCAGTACGTC. It translates to CASSEGTSGRAGGREQYV.

The J gene is TRBJ2-1, the V gene TRBV6-6; 8 nucleotides line up with TRBD1. Germline trimming cut 6 bases from V and 6 bases from J; bases unmatched to any gene: 13. The CDR3 extends over 16 amino acids. Germline CDR1 is MNHNY and CDR2 is SVGAGI (reference sequence). This chain's CDR3 is CASRRKGRGHGNEQFF. The CDR3 DNA follows: TGTGCCAGCAGGAGAAAAGGCAGGGGGCATGGCAATGAGCAGTTCTTC.

The V call is TRBV3-1 (or the pseudogene TRBV3-2), the J call TRBJ1-3, with a tentative D call TRBD1 (5 bases). V was clipped by 1 base and J by 2 bases, with 12 bases between them. The CDR3 covers 16 residues. Germline CDR1 and CDR2: LGHDT and YNNKEL (reference sequence). The CDR3 reads CASSQGDSWAGNTIYF. Written as DNA, the CDR3 is TGTGCCAGCAGCCAAGGGGACTCCTGGGCTGGAAACACCATATATTTT.